The clone carrying this TCR beta chain turned up a few times. Its target is unknown. Relying on iRepertoire HTBI primers and Arm-PCR of CDR3 regions, the team built TCR beta libraries. Original methodology: Samples revealed under 65 TRBV and 14 TRBJ segments. TCRdb re-derived calls from the multiplex PCR reads in MiXCR, one entry per CDR3 protein. TCRdb assigned the V and J calls; the authors' analysis was not used. The data show approximately 540,000 distinct CDR3 sequences, with about 12% seen just once and around 10% held by the top ten. These data originate in a study of regulatory T cells in long-lasting Graves disease. Study-wide findings and caveats: Persistent patients had a count of shared public clonotypes (approximately 2,700) that exceeded that of new patients (about 930).

This CDR3 has 13 residues. Germline V gene sequence: CDR1 MGHRA, CDR2 YSYEKL. V was clipped by 3 bases and J by 6 bases, with 9 bases between them. As to time point: newly diagnosed GD, antithyroid drugs for less than 3 months. RNA extracted from PBMCs served as the sequencing template. The same sample was also studied in work on T cells in Graves' hyperthyroidism and ophthalmopathy. As that study records: Among the patients, aged 18 to 65, hyperthyroidism was newly diagnosed and had lasted under 2 months. The model predicted ophthalmopathy a median around six months before onset.

V is TRBV4-1 and J is TRBJ2-1; D gene uncertain. The specimen comprised peripheral blood mononuclear cells (PBMCs), sampled at new diagnosis, from a patient treated with antithyroid drugs. The clonotype was recovered from a woman aged 25 to 45 with Graves disease. This CDR3 reads CASSHLFSNEQFF. In DNA form, the CDR3 reads TGCGCCAGCAGCCACCTCTTCAGCAATGAGCAGTTCTTC.